This T cell receptor (beta chain) was documented in a study of T cell repertoires in cytomegalovirus infection (dated by TCRdb to about 2019). For context, the study as a whole: The peptide stimulations were aimed at well-studied HLA-B-restricted epitopes as well as recently identified HLA-C-restricted CMV epitopes, whose presentation resists viral immunomodulation. The HLA type of each donor mattered for the analysis, because public TCR beta signatures pointed to carriage of CMV infection along with the matching HLA type. The paper as a whole reports these results and caveats: The ex vivo response was dominated by HLA-C-restricted CMV-specific TCR beta clonotypes, which also provided the single most frequent clonotype in two of eight donors. In both this cohort and an independent roughly 330-donor cohort, the cumulative frequency of public TCR beta family members distinguished carriers of CMV infection plus the relevant HLA type.

The CDR3 starts with the cysteine, ends with the phenylalanine, and has 13 residues. This entry keeps only the CDR3 DNA: 39 bases, framed from base 1. CDR1 is given as SSHAT and CDR2 as FNYEAQ, both from the germline V gene (reference sequence). Sequenced using an Illumina HiSeq 1500. Through fastp at Q25 and MiXCR, TCRdb rebuilt clones from the public reads, retaining in-frame beta chains. Each record represents a unique CDR3 protein, reported with the most common genes and DNA among its rows. The sample table holds approximately 300,000 distinct CDR3 sequences, of which about 27% were seen once. The biggest ten clones account for around 20% of the sample. This sample's treatment or condition label indicates: in vitro stimulation with specific CMV peptide epitopes to enrich CMV-specific T cells. With regard to this clonotype: The antigen it binds to is not known. A read error may produce the germline difference seen at one junction end.

The clonotype originates from a human donor in good health (CMV status not recorded). Some clones in this sample may be carry-over from other donors' samples. The sequences come from cultured PBMCs, collected from culture after CMV antigen stimulation. The chain is encoded by TRBV7-7 joined to TRBJ2-1; tentative D gene TRBD2, with 5 bases matching. The DNA is TGTGCTAGCAGCTCTGACTACAACAATGAGCAGTTCTTC. This codes for CASSSDYNNEQFF.